Listed below are T cell receptor beta chains from one sample, sequenced in a study of T cell responses to AZD1222 COVID-19 vaccine. TCRdb keeps only in-frame clones here, not all; method: immunoSEQ multiplex PCR. Among fewer than 200,000 clones listed, approximately 88% were seen once. The input for sequencing was peripheral blood, taken 28 days after the second AZD1222 dose. These TCRs come from an adult who received the AZD1222 COVID-19 vaccine. CDR3s leave out the opening cysteine and the closing phenylalanine or tryptophan.

TRBJ1-1,TRBV5-1,ASSGDGRMNTEAF
TRBJ1-6,TRBV10-3,AISPVGPDSPLH
TRBJ2-7,TRBV5-5,ASSSDSLTYEQY
TRBJ2-7,TRBV6-2/TRBV6-3,ASSYQTEADEQY
TRBJ1-1,TRBV10-2,ASSWGQGNTEAF
TRBJ2-1,TRBV5-1,ASSLASRGNEQF
TRBJ2-7,TRBV7-2,ASSLRGSGGPSSYEQY
TRBJ1-1,TRBV3-1/TRBV3-2,ASSPGQGLLNTEAF
TRBJ1-2,TRBV29-1,SVEESDNYGYT
TRBJ2-5,TRBV6-1,ASSDNSGPQETQY
TRBJ2-2,TRBV18,AGRPPGLAETGELF
TRBJ2-5,TRBV5-5,ASSSSGTSKETQY
TRBJ1-2,TRBV9,ASSVDSPGARQAARYGYT
TRBJ2-2,TRBV5-1,ASSLAGPSGGELF
TRBJ2-2,TRBV10-3,AISESNGWASTGELF
TRBJ2-5,TRBV4-2,ASSPTSSSRGAETQY
TRBJ1-6,TRBV7-2,ASSLAGQGSNSPLH
TRBJ2-7,TRBV5-6,ASSPRGTFRTYEQY
TRBJ2-7,TRBV5-1,ASSFSPAPYEQY
TRBJ2-1,TRBV19,ASRRDRGQGEQF
TRBJ2-5,TRBV27,ASSLSGSLQETQY
TRBJ1-5,TRBV6-5,ASSRIDSNQPQH
TRBJ1-2,TRBV7-2,ASSSSSGGTYGYT
TRBJ1-1,TRBV4-3,ASSQGLSGQSNTEAF
TRBJ2-5,TRBV11-2,ASSLVQLAGIQETQY
TRBJ2-2,TRBV9,ASSVEPKNTGELF
TRBJ1-2,TRBV5-1,ASSYNQGNNYGYT
TRBJ2-2,TRBV2,ANSRTGRSGELF
TRBJ1-2,TRBV5-4,ASSQNTNYGYT
TRBJ2-1,TRBV20-1,SAAGGGLGF
TRBJ2-1,TRBV5-6,ASSFYAGDRMYNEQF
TRBJ1-5,TRBV6-2/TRBV6-3,ASSRQGSNQPQH
TRBJ1-2,TRBV4-1,ASSQQSQGGYGYT
TRBJ1-3,TRBV7-8,ASSLARQGSGNTIY
TRBJ2-7,TRBV12-3/TRBV12-4,ASSLESTSEY
TRBJ2-3,TRBV27,ASSPYSGGALTDTQY
TRBJ1-5,TRBV2,ASSRLVGAYQPQH
TRBJ1-1,TRBV5-4,ASRALNTEAF
TRBJ1-4,TRBV5-1,ASSPLNPFLGEKLF